This T cell receptor beta chain came from a study of shared clonotypes between healthy human individuals. Study-level points and caveats: Clonotypes shared by all four donors outscored non-shared clonotypes in generation probability. Across a few donors, naive CD4 shared about 5%, naive CD8 over 3%, memory CD4 about 2.5%, memory CD8 about 0.4%.

There are 17 residues in the CDR3. J was trimmed by 3 bases and V by 5 bases; bases with no gene match: 9. The germline V gene has CDR1 MDHEN and CDR2 SYDVKM. The donors, all of them Caucasian adults, lived in Nashville, Tennessee. In the case of this clone: Antigen specificity is unknown.

Assay used: immunoSEQ multiplex PCR; TCRdb lists only in-frame clones, some missing. The sample includes over a million clones, roughly 96% seen only once; the top ten take 0.95% to 1.5%. The sample taken for sequencing was naive CD4+ T cells sorted from blood. The subset denotes: CD45RA+ positively selected. The clonotype comes from a man younger than 45 in good health. The rearrangement uses TRBV28 and TRBJ2-1, with 11 bases matching TRBD2. CDR3 in DNA: TGTGCCAGCAGTCCAGGAACCGGGACTAGCGGCTACAATGAGCAGTTCTTC. Encoded protein: CASSPGTGTSGYNEQFF.